A single sample is the source of the 22 T cell receptor beta chains below, sequenced in a study of OX40 agonist ivuxolimab in advanced cancers. The protocol was immunoSEQ multiplex PCR, while the TCRdb copy is restricted to in-frame clones and leaves out a portion. In the table there are about 96,000 clones, about 84% of which are singletons. The sample consisted of CD4+ or CD8+ T cells sorted from blood, taken in a trial of the OX40 agonist ivuxolimab. These receptor sequences come from an adult with an advanced solid tumor such as melanoma, head and neck, liver or kidney cancer.

This clone was counted once. This chain links TRBV7-9 with TRBJ2-3, with TRBD2 matching 7 bases. V shed 3 bases, J shed 10 bases, and the junction held 7 bases outside the gene matches. The length of the CDR3 is 13 residues. From germline, CDR1 is SEHNR and CDR2 FQNEAQ (reference sequence). The chain's CDR3 is CASSFSQRGAQYF. In DNA form, the CDR3 reads TGTGCCAGCAGCTTTTCACAACGGGGGGCGCAGTATTTT.

The chain has TRBV6-6 and TRBJ2-7; 7 positions match TRBD1. Germline values: CDR1 MNHNY, CDR2 SVGAGI (reference sequence). This CDR3 is 15 amino acids long. Trimming cost V 8 bases and J 2 bases; bases outside gene matches: 12. This CDR3 is CASCNRGIIAYEQYF. CDR3 nucleotides: TGTGCCAGCTGCAACAGGGGAATTATCGCCTACGAGCAGTACTTC.

J is TRBJ1-4 and V is TRBV5-4, with D possibly being TRBD1 (6 bases). Trimming cost V 4 bases and J 8 bases, with 12 bases left between them. Germline CDR1 is SGHNT and CDR2 is YYREEE (reference sequence). The CDR3 spans 13 residues. CDR3 nucleotide sequence: TGTGCCAGCAGCCCGGACAGAAGGGAAAAACTGTTTTTT. As protein: CASSPDRREKLFF.

V usage is TRBV9 and J usage is TRBJ2-7, with 9 positions matching TRBD1. CDR1 and CDR2 from the germline V gene are SGDLS and YYNGEE. This CDR3 region has 16 residues. V gave up 4 bases and J gave up 7 bases; unmatched junction bases: 15. CDR3 in amino acids: CASSPPPGQGGWEQYF. The DNA of the CDR3 is TGTGCCAGCAGCCCTCCCCCGGGACAGGGCGGGTGGGAGCAGTACTTC.

The V and J genes are TRBV10-3 and TRBJ2-7; 11 bases line up with TRBD1. The junction had 9 bases not matched to a gene; V was cut back by 6 bases and J by 2 bases. Germline CDR1 reads ENHRY; CDR2 reads SYGVKD. There are 16 residues in the CDR3. The CDR3 loop reads CAISRPPGQGAYEQYF. The CDR3 DNA follows: TGTGCCATCAGCCGTCCTCCGGGACAGGGGGCCTACGAGCAGTACTTC.

The chain carries TRBV19 and TRBJ1-4; D possibly corresponds to TRBD1 (6 bases). The CDR3 extends over 16 amino acids. The V end was cut by 4 bases, the J end by 3 bases, with 15 bases between. Germline loops: CDR1 LNHDA, CDR2 SQIVND (reference sequence). CDR3 region: CASSTDRNEANEKLFF. The CDR3 coding sequence is TGTGCCAGTAGTACCGACAGGAACGAGGCTAATGAAAAACTGTTTTTT. The variable domain in full, with the rest retrieved from reference TRBV19 and TRBJ1-4, is DGGITQSPKYLFRKEGQNVTLSCEQNLNHDAMYWYRQDPGQGLRLIYYSQIVNDFQKGDIAEGYSVSREKKESFPLTVTSAQKNPTAFYLCASSTDRNEANEKLFFGSGTQLSVL.

This chain joins TRBV10-2 and TRBJ1-1; D not certain. The CDR3 totals 15 residues. Trimming cost V 1 base and J 1 base, with 10 bases left between them. Germline CDR1 WSHSY, CDR2 SAAADI. The CDR3 sequence is CASSEWEGGNTEAFF. The CDR3 nucleotides read TGCGCCAGCAGTGAGTGGGAGGGAGGGAACACTGAAGCTTTCTTT.

This chain links TRBV30 with TRBJ2-2; D is possibly TRBD2 (5 bases). The germline V and J ends were trimmed by 5 bases and 2 bases, with 12 bases remaining between them. The CDR3 has 14 amino acids. Germline values: CDR1 GTSNPN, CDR2 SVGIG (reference sequence). For the CDR3, the DNA is TGTGCCTGGTCAAGGGAGCCTAACACCGGGGAGCTGTTTTTT. Protein: CAWSREPNTGELFF.

The chain carries TRBV9 and TRBJ2-3, with 10 positions matching TRBD2. This CDR3 is built from 16 residues. Germline CDR1 reads SGDLS; CDR2 reads YYNGEE. V lost 0 bases to trimming and J lost 6 bases; unmatched junction nucleotides: 7. CDR3 residues: CASSVVASGSADTQYF. The CDR3 DNA sequence: TGTGCCAGCAGCGTAGTCGCTAGCGGGAGCGCGGATACGCAGTATTTT.

This clone was seen only a few times. DNA for the CDR3: TGTGCCAGCAGTGCTCATCAGCCCCAGCATTTT. It is translated as CASSAHQPQHF. This chain uses TRBV25-1 with TRBJ1-5; no clear D. V shed 4 bases and J shed 5 bases, with 3 bases lying between them. This CDR3 is built from 11 residues. CDR1 and CDR2 (germline): MGHDK, SYGVNS. The full variable domain, in which reference TRBV25-1 and TRBJ1-5 provide the parts outside the CDR3, is EADIYQTPRYLVIGTGKKITLECSQTMGHDKMYWYQQDPGMELHLIHYSYGVNSTEKGDLSSESTVSRIRTEHFPLTLESARPSHTSQYLCASSAHQPQHFGDGTRLSIL.

The chain couples TRBV15 to TRBJ1-4; 8 nucleotides agree with TRBD1. This CDR3 is 15 amino acids long. Germline CDR1 reads LNHNV; CDR2 reads YYDKDF (reference sequence). Germline trimming cut 5 bases from V and 6 bases from J; bases unmatched to any gene: 8. The CDR3 DNA reads TGTGCCACCAGCGCGCCAGGGGGCGGACATGAAAAACTGTTTTTT. Amino acid sequence: CATSAPGGGHEKLFF.

This clone was seen a single time. V gene TRBV9 combines with J gene TRBJ2-1, with a tentative D call TRBD2 (5 bases). CDR1 and CDR2 from the germline V gene are SGDLS and YYNGEE. The CDR3 loop spans 16 amino acids. V was shortened by 0 bases and J by 0 bases, with 10 bases between the two germline ends. The DNA of the CDR3 is TGTGCCAGCAGCGTAGGGGAGTTTAGCTCCTACAATGAGCAGTTCTTC. Translation gives CASSVGEFSSYNEQFF. Using reference TRBV9 and TRBJ2-1 for the parts outside the CDR3, the full variable domain is DSGVTQTPKHLITATGQRVTLRCSPRSGDLSVYWYQQSLDQGLQFLIQYYNGEERAKGNILERFSAQQFPDLHSELNLSSLELGDSALYFCASSVGEFSSYNEQFFGPGTRLTVL.

This chain joins TRBV2 and TRBJ2-7; 12 bases agree with TRBD1. Germline CDR1 reads SNHLY; CDR2 reads FYNNEI. This CDR3 comprises 14 residues. The V segment lost 6 bases and the J segment 4 bases; nucleotides outside the gene matches: 4. The DNA of the CDR3 is TGTGCCAGCAGGGGGGGACAGGGGGCTTACGAGCAGTACTTC. Translated, it gives CASRGGQGAYEQYF.

V usage is TRBV19 and J usage is TRBJ2-2, with 7 positions matching TRBD1. The germline V gene encodes CDR1 LNHDA and CDR2 SQIVND (reference sequence). V was clipped by 9 bases and J by 1 base; unmatched bases: 8. The CDR3 is made up of 15 amino acids. Here the CDR3 reads CASEKGALNTGELFF. CDR3 DNA: TGTGCCAGCGAGAAGGGGGCCCTGAACACCGGGGAGCTGTTTTTT.

J is TRBJ2-7 and V is TRBV7-9; D is uncertain. CDR3 length: 13 residues. V was clipped by 1 base and J by 4 bases, with 8 bases between them. Germline CDR1 is SEHNR and CDR2 is FQNEAQ (reference sequence). The CDR3 DNA follows: TGTGCCAGCAGCTTAGAATCTGGATACGAGCAGTACTTC. This encodes CASSLESGYEQYF.

The chain joins TRBV19 to TRBJ2-1; TRBD2 aligns across 10 bases. This CDR3 is 15 amino acids long. Germline V gene sequence: CDR1 LNHDA, CDR2 SQIVND (reference sequence). V lost 10 bases to trimming and J lost 2 bases; unmatched junction nucleotides: 8. The CDR3 here is CATGGGLATYNEQFF. DNA for the CDR3: TGTGCCACTGGGGGGGGACTAGCGACCTACAATGAGCAGTTCTTC.

The genes are TRBV27 and TRBJ1-5; 8 bases fit TRBD1. Germline loops: CDR1 MNHEY, CDR2 SMNVEV (reference sequence). The CDR3 is 15 amino acids. The trim removed 6 bases at V and 0 bases at J, leaving 4 bases unmatched. Written as DNA, the CDR3 is TGTGCCAGCAGACGTGGACAGGGTAGCAATCAGCCCCAGCATTTT. Translation gives CASRRGQGSNQPQHF.

The rearrangement links TRBV11-2 to TRBJ2-5; 7 bases fit TRBD1. The CDR3 is 14 amino acids. The V gene end was trimmed by 4 bases and the J gene end by 5 bases; junction bases not matched to a gene: 7. Germline CDR1 reads SGHAT; CDR2 reads FQNNGV. The DNA of the CDR3 is TGTGCCAGCAGCTCGACAGGGATGGAGGAGACCCAGTACTTC. Translation: CASSSTGMEETQYF.

The genes are TRBV19 and TRBJ1-1; possible D gene TRBD1, 6 bases. Germline V lookup: CDR1 LNHDA, CDR2 SQIVND (reference sequence). The length of the CDR3 is 13 residues. Trimming took 10 bases from V and 0 from J, leaving 12 bases between them. The CDR3 nucleotides read TGTGCCACAGCAGGGGAGATGAACACTGAAGCTTTCTTT. Residues: CATAGEMNTEAFF.

This clone has just one count. The CDR3 spells CASTPGGPNTGELFF. The CDR3, as DNA: TGTGCCAGCACCCCGGGGGGGCCGAACACCGGGGAGCTGTTTTTT. The chain recombines TRBV13 with TRBJ2-2; 8 bases agree with TRBD2. The CDR3 loop spans 15 amino acids. After removal of 7 bases from V and 0 bases from J, the junction contained 4 bases not matched to a gene. Germline V CDR1 and CDR2: PRHDT, FYEKMQ (reference sequence). Variable domain in full (rest from reference TRBV13 and TRBJ2-2): AAGVIQSPRHLIKEKRETATLKCYPIPRHDTVYWYQQGPGQDPQFLISFYEKMQSDKGSIPDRFSAQQFSDYHSELNMSSLELGDSALYFCASTPGGPNTGELFFGEGSRLTVL.

The chain links TRBV5-4 to TRBJ2-3; 9 bases fit TRBD2. Losses at the gene ends were 3 bases for V and 1 base for J; bases not matched to a gene: 6. The CDR3 runs to 16 residues. Germline-derived CDR1 and CDR2 are SGHNT and YYREEE (reference sequence). The DNA of the CDR3 is TGTGCCAGCAGCTCTCTCGCGGGAGGGCGCACAGATACGCAGTATTTT. It yields the protein CASSSLAGGRTDTQYF.

The genes are TRBV4-2 and TRBJ2-5; 12 bases line up with TRBD2. Germline CDR1 is LGHNA and CDR2 is YNFKEQ. The ends lost 0 bases at V and 4 bases at J; junction bases unmatched: 9. The CDR3 covers 18 residues. The CDR3 sequence: CASSQDLAGGPDVETQYF. CDR3 sequence (DNA): TGTGCCAGCAGCCAAGATCTAGCGGGAGGGCCGGATGTAGAGACCCAGTACTTC.